This T cell receptor beta chain was observed in a study of blood T cell repertoires in COVID-19. Sequencing used immunoSEQ multiplex PCR; TCRdb keeps in-frame clones, though not all of them. This table holds roughly 100,000 clones, 70% to 85% found once. The clonotype comes from an older woman with acute or convalescent COVID-19. The sequencing input was peripheral blood.

The CDR3 is CASSLSGGTSGYDEQFF. DNA for the CDR3: TGTGCCAGCAGTTTATCGGGTGGGACTAGCGGTTACGATGAGCAGTTCTTC. V usage is TRBV27 and J usage is TRBJ2-1; 11 nucleotides align to TRBD2. V was pared by 0 bases and J by 8 bases, with 9 bases of the junction left unmatched. The CDR3 has 17 residues. CDR1 is MNHEY, CDR2 SMNVEV, per germline (reference sequence).